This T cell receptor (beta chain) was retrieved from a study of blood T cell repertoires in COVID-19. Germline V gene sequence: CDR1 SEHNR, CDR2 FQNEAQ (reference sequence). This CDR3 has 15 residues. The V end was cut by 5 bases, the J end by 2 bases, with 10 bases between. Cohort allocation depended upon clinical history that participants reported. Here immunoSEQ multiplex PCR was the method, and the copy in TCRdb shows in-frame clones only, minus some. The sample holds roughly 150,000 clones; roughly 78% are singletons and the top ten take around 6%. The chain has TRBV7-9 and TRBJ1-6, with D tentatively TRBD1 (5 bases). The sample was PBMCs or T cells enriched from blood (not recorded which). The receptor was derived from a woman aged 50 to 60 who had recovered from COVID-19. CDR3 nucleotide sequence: TGTGCCAGCAGCCGCGGGGGAACCTATAATTCACCCCTCCACTTT. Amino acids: CASSRGGTYNSPLHF.